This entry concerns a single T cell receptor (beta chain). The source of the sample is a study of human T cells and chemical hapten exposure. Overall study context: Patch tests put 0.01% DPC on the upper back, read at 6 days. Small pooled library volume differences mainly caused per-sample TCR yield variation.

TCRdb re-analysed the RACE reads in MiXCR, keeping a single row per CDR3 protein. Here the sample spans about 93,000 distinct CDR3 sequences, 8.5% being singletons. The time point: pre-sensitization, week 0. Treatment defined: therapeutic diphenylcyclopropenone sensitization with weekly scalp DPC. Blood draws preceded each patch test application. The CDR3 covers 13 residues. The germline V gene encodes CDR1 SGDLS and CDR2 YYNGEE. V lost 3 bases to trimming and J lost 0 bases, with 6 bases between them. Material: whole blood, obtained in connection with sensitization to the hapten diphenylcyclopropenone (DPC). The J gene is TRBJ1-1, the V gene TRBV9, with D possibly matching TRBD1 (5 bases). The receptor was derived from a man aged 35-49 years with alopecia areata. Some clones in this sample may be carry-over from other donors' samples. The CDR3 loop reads CASSGGMNTEAFF. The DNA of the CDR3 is TGTGCCAGCAGCGGGGGCATGAACACTGAAGCTTTCTTT.